The 10 T cell receptor beta chains given below trace back to one sample, sequenced in a study of cytomegalovirus exposure and HLA in healthy donors (dated by TCRdb to 2016 to 2017). The library came from the immunoSEQ multiplex PCR assay. Here the immuneACCESS table is served through TCRdb, limited to in-frame sequences with V and J called. Missing clones are a known gap in these copies; in checked studies unresolved V genes cover under half, and the rest lacks a known reason. The sample yields some 190,000 clones; around nine tenths were counted once. The ten largest make up 7.2% of the sample. Sequenced input: PBMCs. The receptors stem from a man aged 30 to 39 in good health and CMV-seropositive.

In this sample, this clone turned up a few times. V is TRBV4-1 and J is TRBJ1-1; 8 positions agree with TRBD1. Germline V gene sequence: CDR1 MGHRA, CDR2 YSYEKL. This CDR3 region has 15 residues. The trim removed 1 base at V and 1 base at J, leaving 2 bases unmatched. In DNA form, the CDR3 reads TGCGCCAGCAGCCAAGCAGGGACAGGGAACACTGAAGCTTTCTTT. Its translation is CASSQAGTGNTEAFF.

This chain joins TRBV25-1 and TRBJ2-7; 10 bases match TRBD2. Germline values: CDR1 MGHDK, CDR2 SYGVNS. The junction had 3 bases not matched to a gene; V was cut back by 2 bases and J by 2 bases. The CDR3 has 15 residues. The CDR3 sequence is CASSEASGGTYEQYF. The CDR3 nucleotides read TGTGCCAGCAGTGAAGCTAGCGGGGGTACCTACGAGCAGTACTTC.

J is TRBJ1-6 and V is TRBV5-1; D is possibly TRBD1 (5 bases). CDR3 length: 15 amino acids. V gave up 4 bases and J gave up 7 bases, with 15 bases separating them. The V gene's germline CDR1 is SGHRS and CDR2 YFSETQ. Here the CDR3 reads CASSDSTTKNSPLHF. The CDR3 DNA follows: TGCGCCAGCAGCGACAGCACTACTAAAAATTCACCCCTCCACTTT.

The chain employs TRBV28 and TRBJ2-5, with a tentative D call TRBD2 (6 bases). Trimming pared 3 bases from V and 3 bases from J, leaving 11 bases between. This CDR3 comprises 14 residues. Germline V lookup: CDR1 MDHEN, CDR2 SYDVKM. Here the CDR3 DNA reads TGTGCCAGCAGTTTTCTAGCGTCCAAAGAGACCCAGTACTTC. Translated, it gives CASSFLASKETQYF.

The chain has TRBV30 and TRBJ2-5; 8 bases align to TRBD2. The CDR3 is 17 residues long. V lost 2 bases to trimming and J lost 0 bases; unmatched junction nucleotides: 11. CDR1 and CDR2 (germline): GTSNPN, SVGIG (reference sequence). The CDR3 reads CAWSFGGGKPNQETQYF. DNA for the CDR3: TGTGCCTGGAGTTTTGGCGGGGGGAAACCAAACCAAGAGACCCAGTACTTC. Looking up the rest from reference TRBV30 and TRBJ2-5 gives the full variable domain: SQTIHQWPATLVQPVGSPLSLECTVEGTSNPNLYWYRQAAGRGLQLLFYSVGIGQISSEVPQNLSASRPQDRQFILSSKKLLLSDSGFYLCAWSFGGGKPNQETQYFGPGTRLLVL.

The rearrangement links TRBV7-2 to TRBJ1-6; D uncertain. CDR1 is SGHTA, CDR2 FQGNSA, per germline. The CDR3 has 14 amino acids. V was cut by 0 bases and J by 9 bases, with 9 bases left in between. CDR3 amino acids: CASSLALRTSPLHF. CDR3 sequence (DNA): TGTGCCAGCAGCTTAGCTCTCAGAACTTCACCCCTCCACTTT.

The chain recombines TRBV4-1 with TRBJ2-7; D gene ambiguous. The CDR3 has 14 residues. Germline-derived CDR1 and CDR2 are MGHRA and YSYEKL. Trimming pared 3 bases from V and 3 bases from J, leaving 12 bases between. The chain's CDR3 is CASSHPGPIYEQYF. The CDR3 nucleotides are TGCGCCAGCAGCCACCCAGGCCCGATCTACGAGCAGTACTTC.

The chain links TRBV6-6 to TRBJ2-5; D tentatively reads TRBD1 or TRBD2 (5 bases each). Trimming removed 2 bases at V and 4 bases at J, with 14 bases between. This CDR3 has 15 amino acids. The V gene's germline CDR1 is MNHNY and CDR2 SVGAGI (reference sequence). The CDR3 sequence is CASSYAGLGGETQYF. As DNA, the CDR3 is TGTGCCAGCAGTTACGCAGGGCTTGGGGGAGAGACCCAGTACTTC.

The rearrangement uses TRBV6-5 and TRBJ1-1; TRBD1 aligns across 8 bases. This CDR3 has 15 residues. CDR1 MNHEY and CDR2 SVGAGI come from the germline V gene. Germline trimming cut 6 bases from V and 4 bases from J; bases unmatched to any gene: 10. As DNA, the CDR3 is TGTGCCAGCAGCCAGAGGCTTACAGGGGGCACTGAAGCTTTCTTT. Protein sequence: CASSQRLTGGTEAFF.

The chain links TRBV28 to TRBJ2-7, with D perhaps matching TRBD2 (6 bases). Germline CDR1 is MDHEN and CDR2 is SYDVKM. This CDR3 has 13 residues. Trimming stripped 5 bases from V and 0 bases from J, with 8 bases between. CDR3: CASSLAFSYEQYF. CDR3 nucleotides: TGTGCCAGCAGTCTAGCGTTCTCCTACGAGCAGTACTTC.